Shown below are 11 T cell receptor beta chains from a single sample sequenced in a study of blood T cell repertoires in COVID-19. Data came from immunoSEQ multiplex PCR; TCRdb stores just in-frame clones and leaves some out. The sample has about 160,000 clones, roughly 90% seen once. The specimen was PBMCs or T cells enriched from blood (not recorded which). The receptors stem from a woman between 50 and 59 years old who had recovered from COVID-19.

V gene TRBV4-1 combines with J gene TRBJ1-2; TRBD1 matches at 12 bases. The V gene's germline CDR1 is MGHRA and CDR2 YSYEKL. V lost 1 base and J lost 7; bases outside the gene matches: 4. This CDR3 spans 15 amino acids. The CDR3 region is CASSQAGQGAFGYTF. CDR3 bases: TGCGCCAGCAGCCAAGCGGGACAGGGGGCTTTTGGCTACACCTTC.

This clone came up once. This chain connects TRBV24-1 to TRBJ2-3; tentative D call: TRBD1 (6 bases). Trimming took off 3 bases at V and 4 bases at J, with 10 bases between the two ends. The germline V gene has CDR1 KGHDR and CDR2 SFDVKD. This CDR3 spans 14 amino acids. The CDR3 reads CATSDGGWADTQYF. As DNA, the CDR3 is TGTGCCACCAGTGATGGGGGCTGGGCAGATACGCAGTATTTT.

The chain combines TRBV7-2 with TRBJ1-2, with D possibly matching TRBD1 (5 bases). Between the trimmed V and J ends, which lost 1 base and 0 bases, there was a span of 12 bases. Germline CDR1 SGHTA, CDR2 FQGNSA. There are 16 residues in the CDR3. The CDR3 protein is CASSLDAGKTNYGYTF. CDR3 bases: TGTGCCAGCAGCTTAGATGCAGGGAAAACTAACTATGGCTACACCTTC.

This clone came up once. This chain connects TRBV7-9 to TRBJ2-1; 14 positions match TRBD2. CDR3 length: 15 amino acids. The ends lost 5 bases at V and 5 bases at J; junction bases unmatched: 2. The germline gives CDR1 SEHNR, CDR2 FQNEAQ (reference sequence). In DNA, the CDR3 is TGTGCCAGCAGCAAGGGACTAGCGGGGGACAATGAGCAGTTCTTC. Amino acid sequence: CASSKGLAGDNEQFF.

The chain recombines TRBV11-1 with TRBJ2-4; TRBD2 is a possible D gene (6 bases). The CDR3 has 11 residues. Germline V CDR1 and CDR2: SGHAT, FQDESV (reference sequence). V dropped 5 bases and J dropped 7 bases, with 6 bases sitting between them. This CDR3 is CASSGGNIQYF. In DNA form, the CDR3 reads TGTGCCAGCAGCGGGGGGAACATTCAGTACTTC.

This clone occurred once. This chain's CDR3 is CASSPLREGFMNTEAFF. The CDR3 bases are TGTGCCAGCAGCCCTTTACGGGAAGGTTTTATGAACACTGAAGCTTTCTTT. The chain has TRBV5-4 and TRBJ1-1; no reliable D call. Trimming left V 4 bases short and J 0 bases short, with 19 bases between. Germline V gene sequence: CDR1 SGHNT, CDR2 YYREEE (reference sequence). There are 17 residues in the CDR3.

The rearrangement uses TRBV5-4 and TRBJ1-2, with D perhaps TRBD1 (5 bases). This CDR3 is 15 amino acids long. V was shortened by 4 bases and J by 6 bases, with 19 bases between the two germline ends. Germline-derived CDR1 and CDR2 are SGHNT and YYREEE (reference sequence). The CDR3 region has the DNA TGTGCCAGCAGCCCAATGAGACGGGACTCCGATGGCTACACCTTC. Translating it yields CASSPMRRDSDGYTF.

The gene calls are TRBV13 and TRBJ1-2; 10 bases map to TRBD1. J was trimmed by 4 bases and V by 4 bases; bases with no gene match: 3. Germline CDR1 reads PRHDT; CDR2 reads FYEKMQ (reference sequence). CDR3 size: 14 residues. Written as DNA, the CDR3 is TGTGCCAGCAGCTCGGGACAGGGGACCTATGGCTACACCTTC. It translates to CASSSGQGTYGYTF.

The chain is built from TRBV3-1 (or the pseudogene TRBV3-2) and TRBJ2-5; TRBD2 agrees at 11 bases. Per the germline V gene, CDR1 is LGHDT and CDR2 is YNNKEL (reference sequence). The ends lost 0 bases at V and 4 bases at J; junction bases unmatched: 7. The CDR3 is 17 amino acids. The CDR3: CASSQDRISGGGETQYF. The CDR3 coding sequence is TGTGCCAGCAGCCAAGATCGAATTAGCGGGGGGGGAGAGACCCAGTACTTC.

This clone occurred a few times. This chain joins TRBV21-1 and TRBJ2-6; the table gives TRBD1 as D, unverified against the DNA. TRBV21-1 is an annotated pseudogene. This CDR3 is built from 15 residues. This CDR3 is CASSKVRIGVNVLTF. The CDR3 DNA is TGTGCCAGCAGCAAAGTTCGGATAGGGGTCAACGTCCTGACTTTC.

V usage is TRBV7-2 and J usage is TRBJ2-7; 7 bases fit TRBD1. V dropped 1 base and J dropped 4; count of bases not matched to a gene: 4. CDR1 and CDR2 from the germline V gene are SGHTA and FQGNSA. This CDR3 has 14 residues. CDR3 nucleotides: TGTGCCAGCAGCTTAGAGGGGGCAAAATACGAGCAGTACTTC. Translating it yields CASSLEGAKYEQYF.